These T cell receptor beta chains were read from a single sample in a study of cytomegalovirus exposure and HLA in healthy donors. The table came from immunoSEQ multiplex PCR; TCRdb's copy has only in-frame clones and leaves some out. The repertoire has 90,000 or so clones, around 85% of them found once; the top ten carry roughly 22%. The sequencing sample was made of PBMCs. These receptor sequences come from a man younger than 35 in good health and CMV-seropositive. CDR3s include the opening cysteine and the closing phenylalanine or tryptophan. A D gene is named only where the DNA matches it firmly. Clone size appears in some rows only: once, few, many, or a class for an expanded clone.

size: .
V: TRBV5-1
D: .
J: TRBJ1-3
DNA: TGCGCCAGCAGCTTGTCAGGGCAGGGCGCAAACACCATATATTTT
CDR3: CASSLSGQGANTIYF

size: once
V: TRBV7-9
D: TRBD1
J: TRBJ2-7
DNA: TGTGCCAGCAGCTTCAGGGGGCATGACGAGCAGTACTTC
CDR3: CASSFRGHDEQYF

size: .
V: TRBV7-8
D: .
J: TRBJ1-4
DNA: TGTGCCAGCAGCCATCGAGGCGGAGGAGAAAAACTGTTTTTT
CDR3: CASSHRGGGEKLFF

size: .
V: TRBV5-1
D: TRBD1
J: TRBJ1-4
DNA: TGCGCCAGCAGCCCGGGACAGGGAAATGAAAAACTGTTTTTT
CDR3: CASSPGQGNEKLFF

size: .
V: TRBV6-6
D: .
J: TRBJ2-6
DNA: TGTGCCAGCAGTTTCAACACTGGGGCCAACGTCCTGACTTTC
CDR3: CASSFNTGANVLTF

size: .
V: TRBV28
D: .
J: TRBJ1-4
DNA: TGTGCCAGCTTCGGGGACACCGTAAATGAAAAACTGTTTTTT
CDR3: CASFGDTVNEKLFF

size: .
V: TRBV6-1
D: .
J: TRBJ2-7
DNA: TGTGCCAGCACCGGGACTTCCCGGGGCTACGAGCAGTACTTC
CDR3: CASTGTSRGYEQYF

size: .
V: TRBV11-2
D: TRBD1
J: TRBJ1-1
DNA: TGTGCCAGCAGCTTCCGACCGGGACAGGGAGGGTGGACTGAAGCTTTCTTT
CDR3: CASSFRPGQGGWTEAFF

size: .
V: TRBV5-6
D: TRBD1
J: TRBJ1-1
DNA: TGTGCCCTATCGGACAGGGGGAGAACTGAAGCTTTCTTT
CDR3: CALSDRGRTEAFF

size: .
V: TRBV5-8
D: .
J: TRBJ1-1
DNA: TGTGCCAGCAGCTTGGCAGAGAACACTGAAGCTTTCTTT
CDR3: CASSLAENTEAFF

size: .
V: TRBV27
D: TRBD1
J: TRBJ1-5
DNA: TGTGCCAGCAGCCGACAGGGGGACAATCAGCCCCAGCATTTT
CDR3: CASSRQGDNQPQHF

size: .
V: TRBV29-1
D: .
J: TRBJ1-2
DNA: TGCAGCGTGGGCCATGGCTACACCTTC
CDR3: CSVGHGYTF

size: .
V: TRBV7-9
D: TRBD2
J: TRBJ2-2
DNA: TGTGCCAGCAGCTTGACTAGCCAGGGGGAGCTGTTTTTT
CDR3: CASSLTSQGELFF

size: .
V: TRBV2
D: .
J: TRBJ1-3
DNA: TGTGCCAGCAGTGAAACTGCCATCTCTGGAAACACCATATATTTT
CDR3: CASSETAISGNTIYF

size: .
V: TRBV10-3
D: .
J: TRBJ2-2
DNA: TGTGCCATCAGTGAGATGTCAGCCTCGGGCACCGGGGAGCTGTTTTTT
CDR3: CAISEMSASGTGELFF

size: .
V: TRBV15
D: TRBD1
J: TRBJ1-5
DNA: TGTGCCACCAGCAGAGATTATACGGTGCAGACAGGGGAGGGAAGGAATCAGCCCCAGCATTTT
CDR3: CATSRDYTVQTGEGRNQPQHF

size: .
V: TRBV11-2
D: TRBD2
J: TRBJ2-3
DNA: TGTGCCAGAGAGGGGGAAACCACTAGCGGGAGGCTGACAGATACGCAGTATTTT
CDR3: CAREGETTSGRLTDTQYF

size: .
V: TRBV28
D: TRBD2
J: TRBJ2-7
DNA: TGTGCCAGCAGTTTAGAGACTAGCGGGAGCCGAGCCTACGAGCAGTACTTC
CDR3: CASSLETSGSRAYEQYF

size: .
V: TRBV27
D: TRBD1
J: TRBJ2-7
DNA: TGTGCCAGCAGTTTCGGGGACAGTCGATCGGGCGAGCAGTACTTC
CDR3: CASSFGDSRSGEQYF

size: .
V: TRBV28
D: TRBD1
J: TRBJ1-5
DNA: TGTGCCATAAAAGGCAGGGGGTTTAGCAATCAGCCCCAGCATTTT
CDR3: CAIKGRGFSNQPQHF

size: .
V: TRBV19
D: .
J: TRBJ1-1
DNA: TGTGCCAGTAGTATAGTTAAATGGAACACTGAAGCTTTCTTT
CDR3: CASSIVKWNTEAFF

size: .
V: TRBV18
D: .
J: TRBJ2-1
DNA: TGTGCCAGCTCACCAACTAGTAGGAATGAGCAGTTCTTC
CDR3: CASSPTSRNEQFF

size: .
V: TRBV5-4
D: .
J: TRBJ2-1
DNA: TGTGCCAGCAGCTTGGATTGGACAGCAAACAATGAGCAGTTCTTC
CDR3: CASSLDWTANNEQFF

size: .
V: TRBV7-3
D: TRBD1
J: TRBJ2-5
DNA: TGTGCCAGCAGCTTAACCCCAGGACAGGGAGAGACCCAGTACTTC
CDR3: CASSLTPGQGETQYF

size: .
V: TRBV6-6
D: .
J: TRBJ2-7
DNA: TGTGCCAGCAGCTGGACAGTAGGCTACGAGCAGTACTTC
CDR3: CASSWTVGYEQYF

size: .
V: TRBV2
D: TRBD1
J: TRBJ1-2
DNA: TGTGCCAGCAGTGAAGTGACAGGGGTTGGCTACACCTTC
CDR3: CASSEVTGVGYTF

size: .
V: TRBV2
D: .
J: TRBJ2-2
DNA: TGTGCCAGCAGGGTTCAGGGACATGCCGGGGAGCTGTTTTTT
CDR3: CASRVQGHAGELFF

size: once
V: TRBV5-6
D: .
J: TRBJ2-5
DNA: TGTGCCAGCAGCCCCATTCCAAGACAGTCCCAAGGGGAGACCCAGTACTTC
CDR3: CASSPIPRQSQGETQYF

size: .
V: TRBV5-6
D: .
J: TRBJ2-5
DNA: TGTGCCAGCAGCCCCTTGGGGGGGGCAGGGGAGACCCAGTACTTC
CDR3: CASSPLGGAGETQYF

size: .
V: TRBV7-8
D: .
J: TRBJ2-1
DNA: TGTGCCAGCAGCCCCCCCGAGGGCAGGCAGTTCTTC
CDR3: CASSPPEGRQFF

size: .
V: TRBV29-1
D: .
J: TRBJ2-1
DNA: TGCAGCGCCGTGCCCCGGGACACCATGGACTCCTACAATGAGCAGTTCTTC
CDR3: CSAVPRDTMDSYNEQFF

size: .
V: TRBV5-5
D: .
J: TRBJ2-2
DNA: TGTGCCAGCAGCTGGAAGGGTACGCGGGATGCCGGGGAGCTGTTTTTT
CDR3: CASSWKGTRDAGELFF

size: .
V: TRBV7-9
D: .
J: TRBJ2-3
DNA: TGTGCCAGCAGCCTGGAGGGTTCACCAGATACGCAGTATTTT
CDR3: CASSLEGSPDTQYF

size: .
V: TRBV9
D: TRBD2
J: TRBJ2-1
DNA: TGTGCCAGCAGCCCCCAAGGAGCGGGATTTCACAATGAGCAGTTCTTC
CDR3: CASSPQGAGFHNEQFF

size: .
V: TRBV30
D: .
J: TRBJ2-5
DNA: TGTGCCTGGAGTCGGGGTTTGGGGGAGACCCAGTACTTC
CDR3: CAWSRGLGETQYF

size: .
V: TRBV9
D: .
J: TRBJ1-1
DNA: TGTGCCAGCAGCCCCCGGGCGGGACCTATGAACACTGAAGCTTTCTTT
CDR3: CASSPRAGPMNTEAFF

size: .
V: TRBV5-1
D: .
J: TRBJ2-2
DNA: TGCGCCAGCAGCTTGGGTGGTAGCGGGAACACCGGGGAGCTGTTTTTT
CDR3: CASSLGGSGNTGELFF

size: .
V: TRBV6-6
D: TRBD2
J: TRBJ2-2
DNA: TGTGCCAGCAGGGGACTAGCGGGCACGAACACCGGGGAGCTGTTTTTT
CDR3: CASRGLAGTNTGELFF

size: .
V: TRBV2
D: TRBD2
J: TRBJ2-5
DNA: TGTGCCAGCGGGGCCGGGACTAGCGTAGAGACCCAGTACTTC
CDR3: CASGAGTSVETQYF

size: .
V: TRBV28
D: TRBD2
J: TRBJ2-2
DNA: TGTGCCAGCAGTAATTTAGCGGGAGGACTCATCGTCGTGGCCACCGGGGAGCTGTTTTTT
CDR3: CASSNLAGGLIVVATGELFF

size: .
V: TRBV13
D: .
J: TRBJ2-2
DNA: TGTGCCAGCAGCTTAGAGAGGAACACCGGGGAGCTGTTTTTT
CDR3: CASSLERNTGELFF

size: .
V: TRBV5-1
D: TRBD2
J: TRBJ2-1
DNA: TGCGCCAGCAGCTTGGGATGGCGGGGGGGGTACAATGAGCAGTTCTTC
CDR3: CASSLGWRGGYNEQFF

size: .
V: TRBV4-1
D: .
J: TRBJ2-6
DNA: TGCGCCAGCAGCCAAGATTGGGGCGACGCTGGGGCCAACGTCCTGACTTTC
CDR3: CASSQDWGDAGANVLTF

size: .
V: TRBV10-3
D: TRBD1
J: TRBJ1-1
DNA: TGTGCCATCAGGGGACAGGGGAGACAGAACACTGAAGCTTTCTTT
CDR3: CAIRGQGRQNTEAFF

size: .
V: TRBV10-3
D: .
J: TRBJ1-2
DNA: TGTGCCATCAGTCTGTATGGCTACACCTTC
CDR3: CAISLYGYTF

size: .
V: TRBV27
D: TRBD1
J: TRBJ1-2
DNA: TGTGCCAGCAGCATCACAGGGGCGAGTGGCTACACCTTC
CDR3: CASSITGASGYTF

size: medium-sized
V: TRBV6-4
D: TRBD1
J: TRBJ2-2
DNA: TGTGCCAGCAGTATGGGACAGGGCGACACCGGGGAGCTGTTTTTT
CDR3: CASSMGQGDTGELFF

size: .
V: TRBV27
D: .
J: TRBJ1-3
DNA: TGTGCCAGCAACAGGGCCAGCTCTGGAAACACCATATATTTT
CDR3: CASNRASSGNTIYF

size: .
V: TRBV19
D: TRBD1
J: TRBJ1-5
DNA: TGTGCCAGTAGTATGGGCGGGGACAGTGCATTGGTCAATCAGCCCCAGCATTTT
CDR3: CASSMGGDSALVNQPQHF

size: .
V: TRBV7-2
D: TRBD1
J: TRBJ1-5
DNA: TGTGCCAGCAGCCCGGGGACAGGGTCACCGCCCCAGCATTTT
CDR3: CASSPGTGSPPQHF

size: .
V: TRBV2
D: .
J: TRBJ1-4
DNA: TGTGCCAGCAGTGAAGCGGGCGGAGGATATAATGAAAAACTGTTTTTT
CDR3: CASSEAGGGYNEKLFF

size: .
V: TRBV6-5
D: TRBD1
J: TRBJ1-2
DNA: TGTGCCAGCAGTGACAGGGTCGGCTACACCTTC
CDR3: CASSDRVGYTF

size: .
V: TRBV9
D: .
J: TRBJ2-1
DNA: TGTGCCAGCAGCGCCACAGACAATGAGCAGTTCTTC
CDR3: CASSATDNEQFF

size: .
V: TRBV9
D: TRBD2
J: TRBJ2-2
DNA: TGTGCCAGCGGGGGACTAGCGGGAGGCACCGGGGAGCTGTTTTTT
CDR3: CASGGLAGGTGELFF